The subject of this entry is one T cell receptor beta chain. Using immunoSEQ multiplex PCR, the repertoire was profiled, and TCRdb retains in-frame clones only, with some absent. This table holds 200,000 to 300,000 clones, more than 75% found once. This sample is part of a study of blood T cell repertoires in COVID-19. Study-wide background: Acute and convalescent COVID-19 specimens originated in the United States, Italy and Spain.

Germline lookup yields CDR1 SGHTA and CDR2 FQGNSA. The CDR3 consists of 17 residues. V trimming: 5 bases; J trimming: 7 bases; junction bases outside the gene matches: 16. This chain joins TRBV7-2 and TRBJ2-1; TRBD1 aligns across 8 bases. Sequencing input: peripheral blood. The sequence derives from a woman in her forties who had recovered from COVID-19. The CDR3 is CASSPTSPGTGTNEQFF. The CDR3, as DNA: TGTGCCAGCAGCCCCACTTCGCCAGGGACAGGTACAAATGAGCAGTTCTTC.